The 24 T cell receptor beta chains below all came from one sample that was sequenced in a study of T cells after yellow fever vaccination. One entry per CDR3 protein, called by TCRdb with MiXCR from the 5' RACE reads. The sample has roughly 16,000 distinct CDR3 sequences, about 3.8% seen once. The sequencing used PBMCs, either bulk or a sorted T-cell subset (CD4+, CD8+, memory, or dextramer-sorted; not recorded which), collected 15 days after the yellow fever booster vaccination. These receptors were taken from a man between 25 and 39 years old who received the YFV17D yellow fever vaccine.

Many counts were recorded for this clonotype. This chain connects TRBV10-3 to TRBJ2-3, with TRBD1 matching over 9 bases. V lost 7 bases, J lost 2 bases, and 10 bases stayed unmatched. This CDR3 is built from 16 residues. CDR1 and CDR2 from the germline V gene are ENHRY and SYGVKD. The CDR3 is CAITGGQGGSTDTQYF. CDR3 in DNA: TGTGCCATCACTGGGGGACAGGGAGGCTCCACAGATACGCAGTATTTT.

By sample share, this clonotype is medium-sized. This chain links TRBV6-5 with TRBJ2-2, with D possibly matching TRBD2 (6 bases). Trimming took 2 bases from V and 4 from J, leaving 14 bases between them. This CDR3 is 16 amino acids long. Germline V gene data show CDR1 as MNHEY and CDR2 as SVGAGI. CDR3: CASSYARMEGTGELFF. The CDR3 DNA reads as TGTGCCAGCAGTTACGCTCGGATGGAGGGCACCGGGGAGCTGTTTTTT.

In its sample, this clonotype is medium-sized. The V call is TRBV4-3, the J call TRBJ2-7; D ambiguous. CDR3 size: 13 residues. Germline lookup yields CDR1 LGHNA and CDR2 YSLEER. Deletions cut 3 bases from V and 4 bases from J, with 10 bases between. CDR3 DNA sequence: TGCGCCAGCAGCCAGGCACTTGGGTACGAGCAGTACTTC. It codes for CASSQALGYEQYF.

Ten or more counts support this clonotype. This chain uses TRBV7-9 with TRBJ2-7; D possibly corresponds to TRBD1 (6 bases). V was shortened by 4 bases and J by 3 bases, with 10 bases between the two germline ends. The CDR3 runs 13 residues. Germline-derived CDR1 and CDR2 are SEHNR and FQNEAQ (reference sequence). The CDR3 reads CASSSRQDYEQYF. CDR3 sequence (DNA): TGTGCCAGCAGCTCCCGACAGGACTACGAGCAGTACTTC.

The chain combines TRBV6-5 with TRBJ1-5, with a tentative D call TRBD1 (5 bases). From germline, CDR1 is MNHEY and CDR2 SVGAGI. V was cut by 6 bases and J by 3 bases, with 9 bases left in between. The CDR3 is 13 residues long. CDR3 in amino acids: CASSRDPNQPQHF. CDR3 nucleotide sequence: TGTGCCAGCAGCCGGGACCCCAATCAGCCCCAGCATTTT.

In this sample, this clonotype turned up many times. The CDR3 DNA is TGTGCCAGCAGCGGGGCTACTAGCACAGATACGCAGTATTTT. This translates into CASSGATSTDTQYF. This chain uses TRBV11-2 with TRBJ2-3; TRBD1 is a possible D gene (5 bases). The V end was cut by 5 bases, the J end by 0 bases, with 9 bases between. This CDR3 spans 14 amino acids. Germline V lookup: CDR1 SGHAT, CDR2 FQNNGV.

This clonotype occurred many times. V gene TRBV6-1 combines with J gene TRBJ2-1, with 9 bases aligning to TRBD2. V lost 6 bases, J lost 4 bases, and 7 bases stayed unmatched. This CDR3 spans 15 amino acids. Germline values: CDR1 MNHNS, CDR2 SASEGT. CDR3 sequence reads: CASRAGREGYNEQFF. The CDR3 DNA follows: TGTGCCAGCAGAGCGGGGCGGGAGGGGTACAATGAGCAGTTCTTC.

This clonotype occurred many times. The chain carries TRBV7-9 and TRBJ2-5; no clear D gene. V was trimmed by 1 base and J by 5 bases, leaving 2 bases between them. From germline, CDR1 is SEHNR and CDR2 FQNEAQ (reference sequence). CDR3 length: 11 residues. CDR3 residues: CASSLVETQYF. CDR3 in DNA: TGTGCCAGCAGCTTAGTTGAGACCCAGTACTTC.

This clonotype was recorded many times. DNA of the CDR3: TGTGCCAGCAGCTTGGGGATCAATGAGCAGTTCTTC. This gives the protein CASSLGINEQFF. The rearrangement joins TRBV7-9 to TRBJ2-1, with D unresolved. CDR1 is SEHNR, CDR2 FQNEAQ, per germline (reference sequence). The V end was cut by 3 bases, the J end by 6 bases, with 6 bases between. The CDR3 length is 12 residues.

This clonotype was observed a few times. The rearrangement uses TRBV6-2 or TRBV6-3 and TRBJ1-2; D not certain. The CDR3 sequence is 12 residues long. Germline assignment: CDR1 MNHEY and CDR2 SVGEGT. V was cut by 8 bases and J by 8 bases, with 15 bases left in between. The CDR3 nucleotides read TGTGCCAGCGCGGTTGCCGTCGGAGGCTACACCTTC. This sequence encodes CASAVAVGGYTF.

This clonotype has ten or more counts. CDR3 sequence (DNA): TGTGCCAGCAGCTTGACGGGGGGCGCGGCTGAAGCTTTCTTT. As protein: CASSLTGGAAEAFF. The rearrangement joins TRBV5-6 to TRBJ1-1, with D maybe TRBD1 (6 bases). With 1 base removed from V and 6 bases from J, the gap between germline ends came to 13 bases. The CDR3 is 14 amino acids. Germline V gives CDR1 SGHDT, CDR2 YYEEEE.

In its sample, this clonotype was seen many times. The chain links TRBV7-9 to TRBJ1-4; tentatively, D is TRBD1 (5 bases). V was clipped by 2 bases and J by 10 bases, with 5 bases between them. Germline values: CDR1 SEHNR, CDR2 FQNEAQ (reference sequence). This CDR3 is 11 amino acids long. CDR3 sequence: CASSLQGKLFF. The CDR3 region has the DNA TGTGCCAGCAGCTTACAGGGAAAACTGTTTTTT.

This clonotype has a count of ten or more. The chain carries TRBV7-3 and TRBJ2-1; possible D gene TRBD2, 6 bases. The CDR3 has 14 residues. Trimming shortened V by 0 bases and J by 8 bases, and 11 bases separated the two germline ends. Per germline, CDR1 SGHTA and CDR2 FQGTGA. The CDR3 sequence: CASSLTGSFDEQFF. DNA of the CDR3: TGTGCCAGCAGCTTAACCGGGAGTTTCGATGAGCAGTTCTTC.

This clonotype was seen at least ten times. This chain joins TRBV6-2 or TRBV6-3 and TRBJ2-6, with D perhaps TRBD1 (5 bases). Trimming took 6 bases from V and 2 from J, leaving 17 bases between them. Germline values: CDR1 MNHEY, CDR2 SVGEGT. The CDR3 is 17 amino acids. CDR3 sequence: CASSSSGPVAGANVLTF. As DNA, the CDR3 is TGTGCCAGCAGCAGCTCAGGGCCCGTGGCTGGGGCCAACGTCCTGACTTTC.

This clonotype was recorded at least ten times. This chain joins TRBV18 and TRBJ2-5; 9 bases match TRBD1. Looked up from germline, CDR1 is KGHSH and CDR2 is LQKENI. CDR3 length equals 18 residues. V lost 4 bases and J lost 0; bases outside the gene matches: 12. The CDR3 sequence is CASSHGQGLVSYQETQYF. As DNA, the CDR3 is TGTGCCAGCTCACACGGACAGGGGCTTGTCTCGTACCAAGAGACCCAGTACTTC.

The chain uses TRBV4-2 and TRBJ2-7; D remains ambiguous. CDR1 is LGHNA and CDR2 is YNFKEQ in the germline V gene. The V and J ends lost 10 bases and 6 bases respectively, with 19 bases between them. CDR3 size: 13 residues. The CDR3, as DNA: TGTGCCATGGGCCCCGGGCTCCCCTGCGAGCAGTACTTC. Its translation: CAMGPGLPCEQYF.

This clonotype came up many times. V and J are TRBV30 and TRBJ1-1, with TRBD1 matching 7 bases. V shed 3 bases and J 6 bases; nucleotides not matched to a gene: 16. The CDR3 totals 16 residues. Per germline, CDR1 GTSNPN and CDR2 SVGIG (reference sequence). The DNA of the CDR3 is TGTGCCTGGAGGGGAGGGGGCCCTGGTGTATTTTCTGAAGCTTTCTTT. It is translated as CAWRGGGPGVFSEAFF.

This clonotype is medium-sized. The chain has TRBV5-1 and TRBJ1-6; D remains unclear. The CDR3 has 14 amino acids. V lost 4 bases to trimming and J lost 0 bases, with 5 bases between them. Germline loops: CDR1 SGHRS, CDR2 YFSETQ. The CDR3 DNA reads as TGCGCCAGCAGCCATGACTCCTATAATTCACCCCTCCACTTT. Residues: CASSHDSYNSPLHF.

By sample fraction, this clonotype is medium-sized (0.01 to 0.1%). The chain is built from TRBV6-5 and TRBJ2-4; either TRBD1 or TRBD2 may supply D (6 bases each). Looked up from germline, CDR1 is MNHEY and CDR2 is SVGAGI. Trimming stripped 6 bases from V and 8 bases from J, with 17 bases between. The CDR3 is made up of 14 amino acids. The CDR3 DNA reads TGTGCCAGCAGGAGATCCGGGGGCGCAGACATTCAGTACTTC. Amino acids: CASRRSGGADIQYF.

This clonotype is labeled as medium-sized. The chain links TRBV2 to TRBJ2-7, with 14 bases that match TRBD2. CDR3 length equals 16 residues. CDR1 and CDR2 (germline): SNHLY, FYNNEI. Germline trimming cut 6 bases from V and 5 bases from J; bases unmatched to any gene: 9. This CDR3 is CASREPGLAGADEQYF. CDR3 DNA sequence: TGTGCCAGCAGAGAGCCGGGACTAGCGGGAGCCGACGAGCAGTACTTC.

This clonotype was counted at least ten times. In DNA form, the CDR3 reads TGTGCCACCAGCAGAGACCTCAGCAATGAGCAGTTCTTC. This codes for CATSRDLSNEQFF. The chain uses TRBV15 and TRBJ2-1; D gene unclear. The CDR3 loop spans 13 amino acids. V dropped 0 bases and J dropped 6 bases, with 6 bases sitting between them. Germline loops: CDR1 LNHNV, CDR2 YYDKDF (reference sequence).

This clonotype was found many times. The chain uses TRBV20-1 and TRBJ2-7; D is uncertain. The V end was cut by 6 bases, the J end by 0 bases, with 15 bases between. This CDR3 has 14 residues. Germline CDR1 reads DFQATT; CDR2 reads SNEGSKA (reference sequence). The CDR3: CSAPDGYVSYEQYF. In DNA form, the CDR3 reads TGCAGTGCCCCGGATGGATACGTCTCCTACGAGCAGTACTTC.

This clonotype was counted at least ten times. The CDR3 DNA reads as TGTGCCAGTAGGGGATCGAACACCGGGGAGCTGTTTTTT. It yields the protein CASRGSNTGELFF. This chain links TRBV19 with TRBJ2-2; no clear D gene. CDR1 is LNHDA and CDR2 is SQIVND in the germline V gene (reference sequence). Deletions cut 6 bases from V and 0 bases from J, with 5 bases between. This CDR3 is 13 amino acids long.

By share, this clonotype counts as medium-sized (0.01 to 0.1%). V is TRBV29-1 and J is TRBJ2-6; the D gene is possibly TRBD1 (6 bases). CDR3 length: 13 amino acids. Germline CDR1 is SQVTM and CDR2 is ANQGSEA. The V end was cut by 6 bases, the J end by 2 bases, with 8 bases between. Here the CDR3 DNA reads TGCAGCGTATACAGGGCTGGGGCCAACGTCCTGACTTTC. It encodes CSVYRAGANVLTF.